This is a list of T cell receptor beta chains from one sample in a study of blood T cell repertoires in COVID-19. TCRdb keeps only in-frame clones here, not all; method: immunoSEQ multiplex PCR. This sample carries over 350,000 clones, about 85% of them seen once, and the ten largest clones take approximately 2%. The sequenced sample consisted of PBMCs or T cells enriched from blood (not recorded which). The receptor set was obtained from a woman younger than 30 with acute COVID-19. The CDR3 runs from the conserved cysteine through the conserved F or W. D genes are given only for firm matches. Some rows have no size entry. The others give once, few or many, or a class for an expanded clone.

cdr3_aa: CASSAGGPDYEQYF
cdr3_nt: TGTGCCAGCAGCGCGGGGGGGCCTGACTACGAGCAGTACTTC
j_call: TRBJ2-7
d_call: TRBD2
clone_size: -
v_call: TRBV9

cdr3_aa: CASRGSLGPQHF
cdr3_nt: TGTGCCAGTCGGGGGAGCCTGGGGCCCCAGCATTTT
j_call: TRBJ1-5
d_call: -
clone_size: -
v_call: TRBV27

cdr3_aa: CASSAGDRVNQPQHF
cdr3_nt: TGTGCCAGCAGCGCAGGGGACAGGGTCAATCAGCCCCAGCATTTT
j_call: TRBJ1-5
d_call: TRBD1
clone_size: -
v_call: TRBV5-8

cdr3_aa: CATSPKSSGTGGIYEQYF
cdr3_nt: TGTGCCACCAGCCCTAAATCTTCCGGGACAGGGGGCATATACGAGCAGTACTTC
j_call: TRBJ2-7
d_call: TRBD1
clone_size: -
v_call: TRBV15

cdr3_aa: CASSHPRGGLNTEAFF
cdr3_nt: TGTGCCAGCAGTCACCCACGAGGGGGCCTGAACACTGAAGCTTTCTTT
j_call: TRBJ1-1
d_call: TRBD1
clone_size: -
v_call: TRBV7-9

cdr3_aa: CASLGGGLNTEAFF
cdr3_nt: TGTGCCAGCCTTGGGGGCGGTTTGAACACTGAAGCTTTCTTT
j_call: TRBJ1-1
d_call: -
clone_size: -
v_call: TRBV7-9

cdr3_aa: CAISEGTGAVGGYTF
cdr3_nt: TGTGCCATCAGTGAGGGGACAGGGGCAGTAGGGGGCTACACCTTC
j_call: TRBJ1-2
d_call: TRBD1
clone_size: -
v_call: TRBV10-3

cdr3_aa: CASSLPDRGRYGYTF
cdr3_nt: TGTGCCAGCAGCTTGCCGGACAGGGGTAGGTATGGCTACACCTTC
j_call: TRBJ1-2
d_call: -
clone_size: -
v_call: TRBV12-1

cdr3_aa: CASSLGGTGDGYTF
cdr3_nt: TGTGCCAGCAGCTTAGGAGGGACAGGGGATGGCTACACCTTC
j_call: TRBJ1-2
d_call: TRBD1
clone_size: -
v_call: TRBV7-9

cdr3_aa: CASNPTGGTDTQYF
cdr3_nt: TGTGCCAGCAACCCTACAGGGGGTACAGATACGCAGTATTTT
j_call: TRBJ2-3
d_call: TRBD1
clone_size: -
v_call: TRBV7-3

cdr3_aa: CASSYVAGRAYNEQFF
cdr3_nt: TGTGCCAGCAGTTACGTGGCCGGGAGGGCCTACAATGAGCAGTTCTTC
j_call: TRBJ2-1
d_call: TRBD2
clone_size: -
v_call: TRBV6-2/TRBV6-3

cdr3_aa: CASSGRGETQYF
cdr3_nt: TGTGCCAGCAGCGGCAGAGGGGAGACCCAGTACTTC
j_call: TRBJ2-5
d_call: -
clone_size: once
v_call: TRBV9

cdr3_aa: CASSLTFRGRNTEAFF
cdr3_nt: TGTGCCAGCAGCTTAACCTTCAGGGGGCGGAACACTGAAGCTTTCTTT
j_call: TRBJ1-1
d_call: TRBD1
clone_size: -
v_call: TRBV11-2

cdr3_aa: CASSVGSTGGELFF
cdr3_nt: TGTGCCAGCAGCGTAGGCTCGACAGGGGGGGAGCTGTTTTTT
j_call: TRBJ2-2
d_call: TRBD1
clone_size: -
v_call: TRBV9

cdr3_aa: CASSSVGQGAREQYF
cdr3_nt: TGTGCCAGCAGTTCCGTTGGGCAGGGGGCTCGCGAGCAGTACTTC
j_call: TRBJ2-7
d_call: TRBD1
clone_size: -
v_call: TRBV28

cdr3_aa: CATSRTGENTEAFF
cdr3_nt: TGTGCCACCAGCAGGACAGGGGAGAACACTGAAGCTTTCTTT
j_call: TRBJ1-1
d_call: TRBD1
clone_size: -
v_call: TRBV15

cdr3_aa: CAIRKDGSNQPQHF
cdr3_nt: TGTGCCATCAGAAAAGACGGGTCCAATCAGCCCCAGCATTTT
j_call: TRBJ1-5
d_call: -
clone_size: -
v_call: TRBV10-3

cdr3_aa: CASTTSFGLMNTEAFF
cdr3_nt: TGTGCCAGCACCACTAGTTTCGGCCTGATGAACACTGAAGCTTTCTTT
j_call: TRBJ1-1
d_call: -
clone_size: -
v_call: TRBV6-6

cdr3_aa: CASRNSGLSYEQYF
cdr3_nt: TGTGCCAGCAGAAACTCGGGACTGAGCTACGAGCAGTACTTC
j_call: TRBJ2-7
d_call: -
clone_size: -
v_call: TRBV28

cdr3_aa: CASSGTGRMNTEAFF
cdr3_nt: TGTGCCAGCAGCGGGACAGGGAGGATGAACACTGAAGCTTTCTTT
j_call: TRBJ1-1
d_call: TRBD1
clone_size: -
v_call: TRBV2

cdr3_aa: CASSITVSYEQYF
cdr3_nt: TGTGCCAGTAGTATAACAGTATCCTACGAGCAGTACTTC
j_call: TRBJ2-7
d_call: -
clone_size: -
v_call: TRBV19

cdr3_aa: CASSIGQNTGELFF
cdr3_nt: TGTGCCAGTAGTATAGGTCAGAACACCGGGGAGCTGTTTTTT
j_call: TRBJ2-2
d_call: -
clone_size: -
v_call: TRBV19

cdr3_aa: CASASQTFSGNTIYF
cdr3_nt: TGTGCCAGCGCCTCACAGACCTTCTCTGGAAACACCATATATTTT
j_call: TRBJ1-3
d_call: -
clone_size: -
v_call: TRBV19

cdr3_aa: CASSPGTANSPLHF
cdr3_nt: TGTGCCAGCAGCCCCGGGACAGCTAATTCACCCCTCCACTTT
j_call: TRBJ1-6
d_call: TRBD1
clone_size: -
v_call: TRBV7-6

cdr3_aa: CASSPPEGGQPQHF
cdr3_nt: TGTGCCAGCTCACCACCTGAGGGCGGGCAGCCCCAGCATTTT
j_call: TRBJ1-5
d_call: -
clone_size: -
v_call: TRBV18

cdr3_aa: CASSSTSGGAIGETQYF
cdr3_nt: TGCGCCAGCAGCTCGACTAGCGGGGGGGCAATTGGGGAGACCCAGTACTTC
j_call: TRBJ2-5
d_call: TRBD2
clone_size: once
v_call: TRBV5-1

cdr3_aa: CASSLSLLDNEQFF
cdr3_nt: TGTGCCAGCAGCTTAAGTTTACTAGACAATGAGCAGTTCTTC
j_call: TRBJ2-1
d_call: -
clone_size: -
v_call: TRBV11-3

cdr3_aa: CASSLGRDSYEQYF
cdr3_nt: TGTGCCAGCAGTTTAGGACGGGATTCCTACGAGCAGTACTTC
j_call: TRBJ2-7
d_call: -
clone_size: few
v_call: TRBV27

cdr3_aa: CASSLVTDFGDTQYF
cdr3_nt: TGCGCCAGCAGCTTGGTCACGGACTTTGGGGATACGCAGTATTTT
j_call: TRBJ2-3
d_call: -
clone_size: -
v_call: TRBV5-1

cdr3_aa: CASSYSRTGRILSNQPQHF
cdr3_nt: TGTGCCAGCAGTTATTCCAGGACAGGGAGGATATTGAGCAATCAGCCCCAGCATTTT
j_call: TRBJ1-5
d_call: TRBD1
clone_size: -
v_call: TRBV6-2/TRBV6-3

cdr3_aa: CASSSGQGPTDTQYF
cdr3_nt: TGTGCCAGCAGCTCCGGACAGGGCCCCACAGATACGCAGTATTTT
j_call: TRBJ2-3
d_call: TRBD1
clone_size: -
v_call: TRBV7-9

cdr3_aa: CASSPISGHVSTTF
cdr3_nt: TGTGCCAGCAGCCCCATCTCGGGACATGTCTCAACCACCTTC
j_call: TRBJ1-2
d_call: -
clone_size: -
v_call: TRBV27

cdr3_aa: CASSLQGARPDTQYF
cdr3_nt: TGTGCCAGCAGTTTACAGGGGGCGCGGCCAGATACGCAGTATTTT
j_call: TRBJ2-3
d_call: TRBD1
clone_size: -
v_call: TRBV2

cdr3_aa: CASSLDKSGANVLTF
cdr3_nt: TGTGCCAGCAGTTTAGACAAATCTGGGGCCAACGTCCTGACTTTC
j_call: TRBJ2-6
d_call: -
clone_size: -
v_call: TRBV28

cdr3_aa: CASSHGTGGATNEKLFF
cdr3_nt: TGCGCCAGCAGCCACGGGACAGGGGGTGCAACTAATGAAAAACTGTTTTTT
j_call: TRBJ1-4
d_call: TRBD1
clone_size: -
v_call: TRBV4-1

cdr3_aa: CASSLLAGGEQYF
cdr3_nt: TGTGCCAGCAGCTTACTAGCGGGCGGGGAGCAGTACTTC
j_call: TRBJ2-7
d_call: TRBD2
clone_size: -
v_call: TRBV5-6

cdr3_aa: CASSPSTDEQYF
cdr3_nt: TGTGCCAGCAGCCCGTCGACAGACGAGCAGTACTTC
j_call: TRBJ2-7
d_call: -
clone_size: -
v_call: TRBV11-2

cdr3_aa: CASTPGLAGGREQFF
cdr3_nt: TGTGCCAGCACCCCGGGACTAGCGGGGGGTCGGGAGCAGTTCTTC
j_call: TRBJ2-1
d_call: TRBD2
clone_size: -
v_call: TRBV27

cdr3_aa: CASSPVLEADTQYF
cdr3_nt: TGCGCCAGCAGCCCGGTACTGGAGGCAGATACGCAGTATTTT
j_call: TRBJ2-3
d_call: -
clone_size: -
v_call: TRBV4-1

cdr3_aa: CASSYSTGASEAFF
cdr3_nt: TGTGCCAGCAGTTACTCGACAGGGGCTTCTGAAGCTTTCTTT
j_call: TRBJ1-1
d_call: TRBD1
clone_size: many
v_call: TRBV6-2/TRBV6-3

cdr3_aa: CASSASGTGGYEQYF
cdr3_nt: TGTGCCAGCAGCGCATCCGGGACAGGGGGGTACGAGCAGTACTTC
j_call: TRBJ2-7
d_call: TRBD1
clone_size: -
v_call: TRBV11-2

cdr3_aa: CASSQEVAETVPGNTIYF
cdr3_nt: TGTGCCAGCAGCCAAGAAGTGGCAGAAACCGTCCCTGGAAACACCATATATTTT
j_call: TRBJ1-3
d_call: -
clone_size: -
v_call: TRBV4-2

cdr3_aa: CASSYRRGGYTF
cdr3_nt: TGTGCCAGCAGTTACCGCAGGGGCGGCTACACCTTC
j_call: TRBJ1-2
d_call: -
clone_size: -
v_call: TRBV6-5

cdr3_aa: CAWSRPGNGYTF
cdr3_nt: TGTGCCTGGAGTAGGCCAGGGAATGGCTACACCTTC
j_call: TRBJ1-2
d_call: -
clone_size: -
v_call: TRBV30

cdr3_aa: CASSLGGLSNQPQHF
cdr3_nt: TGTGCCAGCAGTTTGGGGGGGCTATCCAATCAGCCCCAGCATTTT
j_call: TRBJ1-5
d_call: -
clone_size: once
v_call: TRBV27

cdr3_aa: CASRPTVMNTEAFF
cdr3_nt: TGTGCCAGCAGACCGACAGTCATGAACACTGAAGCTTTCTTT
j_call: TRBJ1-1
d_call: -
clone_size: -
v_call: TRBV6-5

cdr3_aa: CASSVQGTEAFF
cdr3_nt: TGTGCCAGCAGTGTTCAGGGGACTGAAGCTTTCTTT
j_call: TRBJ1-1
d_call: -
clone_size: -
v_call: TRBV25-1

cdr3_aa: CASSAEGVLSYNEQFF
cdr3_nt: TGCGCCAGCAGCGCGGAAGGGGTCCTAAGCTACAATGAGCAGTTCTTC
j_call: TRBJ2-1
d_call: -
clone_size: -
v_call: TRBV5-1

cdr3_aa: CASSPGQGETQYF
cdr3_nt: TGTGCCAGCTCACCCGGACAGGGAGAGACCCAGTACTTC
j_call: TRBJ2-5
d_call: TRBD1
clone_size: -
v_call: TRBV18

cdr3_aa: CASDLTGQAEAFF
cdr3_nt: TGTGCTAGTGACCTAACCGGACAAGCTGAAGCTTTCTTT
j_call: TRBJ1-1
d_call: -
clone_size: -
v_call: TRBV12-5

cdr3_aa: CASSPKGGTGAITPQHF
cdr3_nt: TGTGCCAGTAGCCCAAAGGGGGGGACAGGGGCAATCACGCCCCAGCATTTT
j_call: TRBJ1-5
d_call: TRBD1
clone_size: -
v_call: TRBV19

cdr3_aa: CASSDSTGQGYTF
cdr3_nt: TGTGCCAGCAGTGATTCGACAGGGCAAGGCTACACCTTC
j_call: TRBJ1-2
d_call: TRBD1
clone_size: -
v_call: TRBV6-4

cdr3_aa: CSVEARKQGPDQETQYF
cdr3_nt: TGCAGCGTTGAAGCTAGGAAACAGGGTCCCGATCAAGAGACCCAGTACTTC
j_call: TRBJ2-5
d_call: -
clone_size: -
v_call: TRBV29-1

cdr3_aa: CASSARTAGVNEQFF
cdr3_nt: TGCGCCAGCAGCGCTCGGACAGCAGGGGTCAATGAGCAGTTCTTC
j_call: TRBJ2-1
d_call: -
clone_size: -
v_call: TRBV5-1

cdr3_aa: CASSPILQGSEAFF
cdr3_nt: TGTGCCAGCAGCCCCATATTACAGGGGTCTGAAGCTTTCTTT
j_call: TRBJ1-1
d_call: TRBD1
clone_size: -
v_call: TRBV7-2

cdr3_aa: CAIGDSYGTPGSSYNEQFF
cdr3_nt: TGTGCCATCGGAGATAGCTATGGGACACCCGGAAGCTCCTACAATGAGCAGTTCTTC
j_call: TRBJ2-1
d_call: -
clone_size: -
v_call: TRBV10-3

cdr3_aa: CASSETGTTRQDTQYF
cdr3_nt: TGCGCCAGCAGTGAAACCGGGACTACTCGACAAGATACGCAGTATTTT
j_call: TRBJ2-3
d_call: TRBD2
clone_size: -
v_call: TRBV10-2

cdr3_aa: CASSLWTGGRNTEAFF
cdr3_nt: TGTGCCAGCAGCTTGTGGACAGGGGGCAGGAACACTGAAGCTTTCTTT
j_call: TRBJ1-1
d_call: TRBD1
clone_size: -
v_call: TRBV7-2

cdr3_aa: CASSISGANYEQYF
cdr3_nt: TGTGCCAGTAGTATCTCAGGGGCCAACTACGAGCAGTACTTC
j_call: TRBJ2-7
d_call: -
clone_size: -
v_call: TRBV19